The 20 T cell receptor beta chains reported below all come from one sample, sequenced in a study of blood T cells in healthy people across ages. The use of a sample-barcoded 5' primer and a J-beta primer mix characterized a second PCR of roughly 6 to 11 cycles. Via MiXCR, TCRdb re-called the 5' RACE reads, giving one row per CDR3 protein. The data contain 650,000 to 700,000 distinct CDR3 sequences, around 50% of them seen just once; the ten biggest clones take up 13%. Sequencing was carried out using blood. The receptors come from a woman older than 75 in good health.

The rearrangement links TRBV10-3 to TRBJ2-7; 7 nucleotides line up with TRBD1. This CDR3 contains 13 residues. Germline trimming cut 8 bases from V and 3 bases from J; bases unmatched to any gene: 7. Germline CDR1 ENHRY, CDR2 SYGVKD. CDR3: CAIRDSGIYEQYF. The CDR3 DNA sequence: TGTGCCATCCGGGACAGCGGTATCTACGAGCAGTACTTC.

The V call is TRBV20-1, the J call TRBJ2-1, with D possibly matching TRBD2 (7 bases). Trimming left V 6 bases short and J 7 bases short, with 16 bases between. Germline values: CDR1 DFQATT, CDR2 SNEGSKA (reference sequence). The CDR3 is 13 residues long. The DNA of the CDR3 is TGCAGTGCCACAGGGAGGGCTAATAATGAGCAGTTCTTC. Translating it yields CSATGRANNEQFF.

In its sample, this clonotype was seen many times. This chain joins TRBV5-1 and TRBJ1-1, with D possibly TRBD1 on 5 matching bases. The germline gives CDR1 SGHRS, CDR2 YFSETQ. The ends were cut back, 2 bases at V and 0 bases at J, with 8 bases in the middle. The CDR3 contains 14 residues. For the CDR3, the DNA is TGCGCCAGCAGCTTAGGCAGGGTGAACACTGAAGCTTTCTTT. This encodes CASSLGRVNTEAFF.

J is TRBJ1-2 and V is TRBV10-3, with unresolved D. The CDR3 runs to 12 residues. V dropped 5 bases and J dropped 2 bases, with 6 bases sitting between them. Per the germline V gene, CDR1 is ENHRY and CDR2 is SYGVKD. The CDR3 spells CAISKGNYGYTF. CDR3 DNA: TGTGCCATCAGTAAAGGAAACTATGGCTACACCTTC.

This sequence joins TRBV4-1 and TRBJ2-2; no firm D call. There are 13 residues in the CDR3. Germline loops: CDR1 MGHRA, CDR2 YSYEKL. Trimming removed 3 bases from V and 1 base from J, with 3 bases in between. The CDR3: CASSHRNTGELFF. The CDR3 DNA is TGCGCCAGCAGCCACCGGAACACCGGGGAGCTGTTTTTT.

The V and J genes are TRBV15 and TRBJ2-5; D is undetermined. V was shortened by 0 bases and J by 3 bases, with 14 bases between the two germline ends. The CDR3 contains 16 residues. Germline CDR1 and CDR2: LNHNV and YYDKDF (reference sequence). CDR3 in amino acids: CATSRDLPGGEETQYF. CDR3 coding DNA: TGTGCCACCAGCAGAGATCTGCCAGGTGGTGAAGAGACCCAGTACTTC.

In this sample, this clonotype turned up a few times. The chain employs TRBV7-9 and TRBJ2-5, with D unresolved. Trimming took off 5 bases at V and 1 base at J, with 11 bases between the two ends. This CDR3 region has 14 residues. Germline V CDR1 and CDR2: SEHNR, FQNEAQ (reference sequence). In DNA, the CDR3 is TGTGCCAGCAGCCCACAGTTGAGCCAAGAGACCCAGTACTTC. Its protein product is CASSPQLSQETQYF.

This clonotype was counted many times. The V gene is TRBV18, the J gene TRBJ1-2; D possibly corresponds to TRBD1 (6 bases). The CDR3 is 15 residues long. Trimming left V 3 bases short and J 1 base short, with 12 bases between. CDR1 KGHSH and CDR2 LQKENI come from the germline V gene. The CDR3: CASSPGTRDNYGYTF. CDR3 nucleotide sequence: TGTGCCAGCTCACCCGGGACAAGGGATAACTATGGCTACACCTTC.

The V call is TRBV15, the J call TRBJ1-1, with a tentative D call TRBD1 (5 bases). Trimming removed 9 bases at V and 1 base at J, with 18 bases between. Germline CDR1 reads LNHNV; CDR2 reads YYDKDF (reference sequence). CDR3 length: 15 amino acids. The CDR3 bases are TGTGCCACTAGGCATCCCAGGGTCGGGAACACTGAAGCTTTCTTT. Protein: CATRHPRVGNTEAFF.

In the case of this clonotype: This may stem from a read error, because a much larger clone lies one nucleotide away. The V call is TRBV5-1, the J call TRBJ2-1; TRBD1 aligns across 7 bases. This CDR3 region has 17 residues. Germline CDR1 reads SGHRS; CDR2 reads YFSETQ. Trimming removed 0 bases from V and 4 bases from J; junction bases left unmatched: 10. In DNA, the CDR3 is TGCGCCAGCAGCTTGGGGGCAGGGGGTGGTAATTACAATGAGCAGTTCTTC. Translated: CASSLGAGGGNYNEQFF.

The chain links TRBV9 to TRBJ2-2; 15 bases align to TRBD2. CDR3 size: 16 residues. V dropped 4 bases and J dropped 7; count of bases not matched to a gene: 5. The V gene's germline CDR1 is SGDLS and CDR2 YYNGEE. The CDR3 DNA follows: TGTGCCAGCAGCCTGGGACTAGCGGGAGGCGGCGGGGAGCTGTTTTTT. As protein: CASSLGLAGGGGELFF.

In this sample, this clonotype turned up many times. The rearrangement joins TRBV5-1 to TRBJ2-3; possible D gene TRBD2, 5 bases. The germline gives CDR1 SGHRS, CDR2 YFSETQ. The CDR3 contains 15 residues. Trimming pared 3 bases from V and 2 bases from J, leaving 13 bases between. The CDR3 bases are TGCGCCAGCAGCTCCGACTATCCGGTCACAGATACGCAGTATTTT. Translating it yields CASSSDYPVTDTQYF. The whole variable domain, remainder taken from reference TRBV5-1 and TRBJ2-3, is KAGVTQTPRYLIKTRGQQVTLSCSPISGHRSVSWYQQTPGQGLQFLFEYFSETQRNKGNFPGRFSGRQFSNSRSEMNVSTLELGDSALYLCASSSDYPVTDTQYFGPGTRLTVL.

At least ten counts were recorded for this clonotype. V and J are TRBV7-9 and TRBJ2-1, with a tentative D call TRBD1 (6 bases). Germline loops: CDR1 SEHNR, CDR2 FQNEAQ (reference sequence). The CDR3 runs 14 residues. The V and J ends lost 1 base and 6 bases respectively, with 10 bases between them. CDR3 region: CASSLGTDSNEQFF. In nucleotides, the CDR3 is TGTGCCAGCAGCTTAGGGACAGATAGCAATGAGCAGTTCTTC.

Here the CDR3 reads CASPQGGGNTQYF. The CDR3 bases are TGTGCCAGCCCCCAAGGGGGGGGGAATACGCAGTATTTT. V and J are TRBV28 and TRBJ2-3, with D perhaps TRBD2 (7 bases). The CDR3 has 13 amino acids. V was shortened by 8 bases and J by 7 bases, with 16 bases between the two germline ends. Germline CDR1 MDHEN, CDR2 SYDVKM.

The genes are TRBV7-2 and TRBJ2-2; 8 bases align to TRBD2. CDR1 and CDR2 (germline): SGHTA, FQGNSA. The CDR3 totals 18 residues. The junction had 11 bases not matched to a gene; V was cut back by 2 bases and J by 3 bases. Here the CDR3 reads CASSLQVAGRGHTGELFF. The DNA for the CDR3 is TGTGCCAGCAGCTTACAAGTAGCGGGACGAGGCCACACCGGGGAGCTGTTTTTT.

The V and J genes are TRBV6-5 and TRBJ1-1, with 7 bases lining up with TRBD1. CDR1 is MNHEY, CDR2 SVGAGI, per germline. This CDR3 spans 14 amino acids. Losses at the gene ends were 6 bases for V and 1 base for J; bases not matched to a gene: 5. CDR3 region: CASRSDRENTEAFF. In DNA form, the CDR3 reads TGTGCCAGCAGATCAGACAGGGAGAACACTGAAGCTTTCTTT.

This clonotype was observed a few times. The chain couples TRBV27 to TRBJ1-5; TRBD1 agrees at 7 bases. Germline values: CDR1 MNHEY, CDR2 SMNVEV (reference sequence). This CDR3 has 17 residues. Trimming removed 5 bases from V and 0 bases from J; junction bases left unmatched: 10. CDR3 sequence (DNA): TGTGCCAGCAGTCCACAAGGGACAGACCATAGCAATCAGCCCCAGCATTTT. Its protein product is CASSPQGTDHSNQPQHF.

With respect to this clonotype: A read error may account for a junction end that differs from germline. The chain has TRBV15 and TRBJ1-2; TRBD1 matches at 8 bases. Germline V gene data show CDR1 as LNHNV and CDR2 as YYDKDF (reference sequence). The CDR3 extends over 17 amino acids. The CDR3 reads CATSRDPGQGTMGGYTF. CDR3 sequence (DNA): TGCGCCACCAGCAGAGACCCAGGACAGGGAACGATGGGAGGCTACACCTTC. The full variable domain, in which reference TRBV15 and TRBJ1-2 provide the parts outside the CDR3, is DAMVIQNPRYQVTQFGKPVTLSCSQTLNHNVMYWYQQKSSQAPKLLFHYYDKDFNNEADTPDNFQSRRPNTSFCFLDIRSPGLGDTAMYLCATSRDPGQGTMGGYTFGSGTRLTVV.

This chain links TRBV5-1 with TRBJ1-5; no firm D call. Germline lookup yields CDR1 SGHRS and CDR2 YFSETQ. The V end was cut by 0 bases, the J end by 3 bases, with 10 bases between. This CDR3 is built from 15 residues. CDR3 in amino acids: CASSLVAGPNQPQHF. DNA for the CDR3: TGCGCCAGCAGCTTGGTGGCCGGACCCAATCAGCCCCAGCATTTT.

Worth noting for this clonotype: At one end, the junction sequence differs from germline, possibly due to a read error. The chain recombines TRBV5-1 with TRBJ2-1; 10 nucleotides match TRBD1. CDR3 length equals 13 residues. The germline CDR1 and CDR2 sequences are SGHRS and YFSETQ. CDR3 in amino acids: CAGSLDWTGGQFF. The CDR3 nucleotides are TGCGCCGGCAGCTTGGACTGGACAGGGGGTCAGTTCTTC.